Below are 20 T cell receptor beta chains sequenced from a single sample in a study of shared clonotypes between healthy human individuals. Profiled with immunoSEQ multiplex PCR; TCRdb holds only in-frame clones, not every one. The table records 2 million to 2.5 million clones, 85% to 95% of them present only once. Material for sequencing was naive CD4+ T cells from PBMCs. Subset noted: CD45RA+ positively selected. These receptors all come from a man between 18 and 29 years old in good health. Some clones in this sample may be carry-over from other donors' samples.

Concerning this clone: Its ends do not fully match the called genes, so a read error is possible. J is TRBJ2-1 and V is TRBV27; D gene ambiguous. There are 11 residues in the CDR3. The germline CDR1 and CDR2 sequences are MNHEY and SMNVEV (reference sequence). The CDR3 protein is CEARRNNEQFF. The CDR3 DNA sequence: TGCGAAGCGAGACGAAACAATGAGCAGTTCTTC.

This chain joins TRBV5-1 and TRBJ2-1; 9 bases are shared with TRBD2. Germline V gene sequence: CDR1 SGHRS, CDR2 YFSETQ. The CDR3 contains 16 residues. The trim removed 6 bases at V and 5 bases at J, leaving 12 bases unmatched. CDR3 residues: CASTQFGLASHNEQFF. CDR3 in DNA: TGCGCCAGCACCCAATTCGGACTAGCGTCTCACAATGAGCAGTTCTTC.

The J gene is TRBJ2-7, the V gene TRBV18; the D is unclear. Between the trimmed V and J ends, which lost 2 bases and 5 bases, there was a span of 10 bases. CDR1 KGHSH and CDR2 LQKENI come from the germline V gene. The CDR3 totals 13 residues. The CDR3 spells CASSPRAPDEQYF. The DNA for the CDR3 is TGTGCCAGCTCACCAAGGGCTCCCGACGAGCAGTACTTC.

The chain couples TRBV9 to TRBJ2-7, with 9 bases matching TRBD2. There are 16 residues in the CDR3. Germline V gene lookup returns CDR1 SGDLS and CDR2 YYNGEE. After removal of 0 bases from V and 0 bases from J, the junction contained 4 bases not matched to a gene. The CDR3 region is CASSVDGTSISYEQYF. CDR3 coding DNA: TGTGCCAGCAGCGTAGATGGGACTAGCATCTCCTACGAGCAGTACTTC.

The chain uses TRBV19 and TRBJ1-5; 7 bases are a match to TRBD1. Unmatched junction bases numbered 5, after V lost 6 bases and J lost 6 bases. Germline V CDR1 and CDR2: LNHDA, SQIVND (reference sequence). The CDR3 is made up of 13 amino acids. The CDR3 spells CASRIRQGQPQHF. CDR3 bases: TGTGCCAGTAGGATCCGACAGGGTCAGCCCCAGCATTTT.

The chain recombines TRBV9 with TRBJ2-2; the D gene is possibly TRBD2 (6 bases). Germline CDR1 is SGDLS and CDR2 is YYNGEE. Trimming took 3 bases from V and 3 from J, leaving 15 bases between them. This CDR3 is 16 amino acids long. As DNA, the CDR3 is TGTGCCAGCAGCGGGAGGGAGCGGAAGGACACCGGGGAGCTGTTTTTT. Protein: CASSGRERKDTGELFF. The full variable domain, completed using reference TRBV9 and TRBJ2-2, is DSGVTQTPKHLITATGQRVTLRCSPRSGDLSVYWYQQSLDQGLQFLIQYYNGEERAKGNILERFSAQQFPDLHSELNLSSLELGDSALYFCASSGRERKDTGELFFGEGSRLTVL.

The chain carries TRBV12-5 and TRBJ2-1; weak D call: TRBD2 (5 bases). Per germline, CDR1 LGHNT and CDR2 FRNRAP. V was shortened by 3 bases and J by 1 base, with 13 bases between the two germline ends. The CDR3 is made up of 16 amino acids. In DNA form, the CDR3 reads TGTGCTAGTGGTTTTTATTCCGGGGTTTCCTACAATGAGCAGTTCTTC. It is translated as CASGFYSGVSYNEQFF. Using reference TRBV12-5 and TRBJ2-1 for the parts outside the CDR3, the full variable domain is DARVTQTPRHKVTEMGQEVTMRCQPILGHNTVFWYRQTMMQGLELLAYFRNRAPLDDSGMPKDRFSAEMPDATLATLKIQPSEPRDSAVYFCASGFYSGVSYNEQFFGPGTRLTVL.

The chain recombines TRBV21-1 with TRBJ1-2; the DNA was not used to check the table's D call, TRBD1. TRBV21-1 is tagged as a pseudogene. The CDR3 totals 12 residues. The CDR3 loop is CAIHTRENGYTF. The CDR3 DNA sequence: TGTGCCATTCATACCAGGGAAAACGGCTACACCTTC.

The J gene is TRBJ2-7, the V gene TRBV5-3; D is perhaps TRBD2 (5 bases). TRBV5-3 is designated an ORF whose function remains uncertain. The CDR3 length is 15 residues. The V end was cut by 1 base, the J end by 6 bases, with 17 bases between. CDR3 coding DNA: TGTGCCAGAAGCTTGCGGAGAACCCCGCGGGCCGAGCAGTACTTC. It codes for CARSLRRTPRAEQYF.

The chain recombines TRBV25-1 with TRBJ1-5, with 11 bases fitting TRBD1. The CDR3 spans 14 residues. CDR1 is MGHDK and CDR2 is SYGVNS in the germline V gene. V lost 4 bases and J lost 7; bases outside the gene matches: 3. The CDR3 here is CASSGTGGGQPQHF. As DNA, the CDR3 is TGTGCCAGCAGTGGGACAGGGGGCGGGCAGCCCCAGCATTTT.

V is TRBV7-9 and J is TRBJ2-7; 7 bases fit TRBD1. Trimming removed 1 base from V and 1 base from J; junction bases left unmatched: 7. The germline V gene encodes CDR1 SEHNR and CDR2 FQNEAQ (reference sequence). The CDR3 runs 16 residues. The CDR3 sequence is CASSLETGEWSYEQYF. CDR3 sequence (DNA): TGTGCCAGCAGCTTAGAAACAGGGGAATGGTCCTACGAGCAGTACTTC.

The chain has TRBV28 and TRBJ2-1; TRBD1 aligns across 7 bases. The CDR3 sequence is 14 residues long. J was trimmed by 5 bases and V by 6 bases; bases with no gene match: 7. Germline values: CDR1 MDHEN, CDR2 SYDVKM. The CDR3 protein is CASRGDRHNNEQFF. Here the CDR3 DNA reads TGTGCCAGCAGGGGGGACAGACACAACAATGAGCAGTTCTTC.

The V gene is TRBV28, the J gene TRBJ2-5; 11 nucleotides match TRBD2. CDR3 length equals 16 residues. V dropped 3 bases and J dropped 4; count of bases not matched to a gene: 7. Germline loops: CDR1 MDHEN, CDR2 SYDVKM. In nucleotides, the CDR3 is TGTGCCAGCAGTTTCCGGACTAGCGGGTCTGGAGAGACCCAGTACTTC. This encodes CASSFRTSGSGETQYF.

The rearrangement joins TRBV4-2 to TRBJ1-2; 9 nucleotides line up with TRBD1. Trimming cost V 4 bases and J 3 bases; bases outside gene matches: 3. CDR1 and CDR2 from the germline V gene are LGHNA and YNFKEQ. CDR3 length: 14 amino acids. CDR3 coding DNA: TGTGCCAGCAGCCTGGGACAGGGCGACTATGGCTACACCTTC. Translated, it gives CASSLGQGDYGYTF.

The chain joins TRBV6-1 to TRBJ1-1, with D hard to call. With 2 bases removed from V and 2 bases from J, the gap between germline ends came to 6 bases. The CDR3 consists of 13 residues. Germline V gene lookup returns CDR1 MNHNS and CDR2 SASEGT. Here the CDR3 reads CASSERFNTEAFF. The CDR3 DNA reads TGTGCCAGCAGTGAAAGGTTTAACACTGAAGCTTTCTTT.

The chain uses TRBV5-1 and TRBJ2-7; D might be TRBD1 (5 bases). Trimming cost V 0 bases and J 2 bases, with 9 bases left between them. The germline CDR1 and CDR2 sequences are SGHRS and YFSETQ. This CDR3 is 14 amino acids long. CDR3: CASSLGPGPYEQYF. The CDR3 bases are TGCGCCAGCAGCTTGGGTCCAGGGCCCTACGAGCAGTACTTC. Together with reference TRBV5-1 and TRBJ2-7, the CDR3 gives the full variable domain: KAGVTQTPRYLIKTRGQQVTLSCSPISGHRSVSWYQQTPGQGLQFLFEYFSETQRNKGNFPGRFSGRQFSNSRSEMNVSTLELGDSALYLCASSLGPGPYEQYFGPGTRLTVT.

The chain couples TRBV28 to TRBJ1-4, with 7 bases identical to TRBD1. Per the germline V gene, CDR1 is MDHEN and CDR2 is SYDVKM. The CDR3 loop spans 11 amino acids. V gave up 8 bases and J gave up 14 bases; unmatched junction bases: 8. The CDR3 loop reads CASGKGTELFF. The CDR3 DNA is TGTGCCAGCGGGAAGGGGACAGAGCTGTTTTTT.

The CDR3 nucleotides read TGTGCCAGCAGCCAAGAACGCTCGGCAGAGGGGGGCCGGGCCCAGTACTTC. Translation gives CASSQERSAEGGRAQYF. The V call is TRBV4-2, the J call TRBJ2-5; either TRBD1 or TRBD2 may supply D (6 bases each). The CDR3 consists of 17 residues. Germline V lookup: CDR1 LGHNA, CDR2 YNFKEQ. Trimming pared 0 bases from V and 9 bases from J, leaving 23 bases between.

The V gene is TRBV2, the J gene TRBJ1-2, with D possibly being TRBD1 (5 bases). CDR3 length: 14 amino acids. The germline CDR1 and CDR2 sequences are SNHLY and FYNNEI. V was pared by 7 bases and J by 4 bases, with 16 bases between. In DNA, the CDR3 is TGTGCCAGCACCGGAAGGGGCTCCGTCTATGGCTACACCTTC. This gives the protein CASTGRGSVYGYTF.

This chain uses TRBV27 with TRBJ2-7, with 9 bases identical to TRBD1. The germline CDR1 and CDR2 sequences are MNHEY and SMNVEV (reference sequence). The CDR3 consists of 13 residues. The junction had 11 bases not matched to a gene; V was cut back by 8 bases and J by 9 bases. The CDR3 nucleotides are TGTGCCAGCCTTGGGACAGGGCCCGCTCGGCAGTACTTC. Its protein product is CASLGTGPARQYF.